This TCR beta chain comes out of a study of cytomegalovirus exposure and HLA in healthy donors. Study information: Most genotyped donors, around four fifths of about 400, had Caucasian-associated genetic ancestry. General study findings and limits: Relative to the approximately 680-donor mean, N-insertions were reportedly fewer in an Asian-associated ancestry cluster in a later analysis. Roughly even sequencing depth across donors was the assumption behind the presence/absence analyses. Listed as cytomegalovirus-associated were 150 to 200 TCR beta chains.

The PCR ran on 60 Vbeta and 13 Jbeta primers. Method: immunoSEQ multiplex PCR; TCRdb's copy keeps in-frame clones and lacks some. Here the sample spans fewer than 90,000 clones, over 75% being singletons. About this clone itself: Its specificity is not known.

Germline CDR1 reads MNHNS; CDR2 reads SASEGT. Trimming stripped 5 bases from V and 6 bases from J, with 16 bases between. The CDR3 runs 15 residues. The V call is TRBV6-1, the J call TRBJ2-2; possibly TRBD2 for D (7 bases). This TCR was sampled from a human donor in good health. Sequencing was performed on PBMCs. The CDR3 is CASSSRGALAGELFF. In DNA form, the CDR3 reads TGTGCCAGCAGTTCCCGGGGGGCCCTCGCCGGGGAGCTGTTTTTT.